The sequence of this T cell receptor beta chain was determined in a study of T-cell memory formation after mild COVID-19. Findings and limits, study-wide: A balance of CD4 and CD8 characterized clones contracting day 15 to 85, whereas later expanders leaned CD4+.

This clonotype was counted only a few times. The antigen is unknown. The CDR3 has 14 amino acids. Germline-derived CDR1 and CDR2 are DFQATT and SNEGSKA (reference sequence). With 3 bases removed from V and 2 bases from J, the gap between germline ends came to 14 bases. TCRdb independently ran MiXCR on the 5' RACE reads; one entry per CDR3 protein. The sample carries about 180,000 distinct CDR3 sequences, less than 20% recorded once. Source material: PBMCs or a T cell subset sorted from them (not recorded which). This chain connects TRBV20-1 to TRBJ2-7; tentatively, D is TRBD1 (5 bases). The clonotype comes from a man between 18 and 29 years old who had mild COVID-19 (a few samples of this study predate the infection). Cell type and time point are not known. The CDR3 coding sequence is TGCAGTGCTAGGGCGCAGGGCTTTCCCTACGAGCAGTACTTC. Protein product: CSARAQGFPYEQYF.